The sequence of this T cell receptor (beta chain) was determined in a study of cytomegalovirus exposure and HLA in healthy donors. Across the whole study: Roughly 180 million T cells yielded about 120 million unique TCR beta sequences, as an earlier analysis found. The Caucasian-associated ancestry cluster contained about 80% of the roughly 400 genotyped donors.

Primers for the PCR totalled 60 Vbeta and 13 Jbeta. Some clones are missing from TCRdb's copy, which holds only in-frame ones; the method was immunoSEQ multiplex PCR. This sample yields about 110,000 clones, of which approximately 80% are seen a single time; 3% to 4.5% belongs to the top ten. In its sample, this clone was seen a few times. Its antigen is as yet unknown. Germline V gene data show CDR1 as SGHNT and CDR2 as YENEEA. V was trimmed by 2 bases and J by 4 bases, leaving 13 bases between them. The CDR3 totals 15 residues. Study conclusions and caveats: In vitro checks showed that a few CMV-associated chains really do target CMV antigens.

What was sequenced was PBMCs. The chain links TRBV11-3 to TRBJ2-3; tentative D call: TRBD2 (6 bases). This clonotype was sampled from a man aged 60 to 69 in good health and CMV-seronegative. In DNA form, the CDR3 reads TGTGCCAGCAGCTTAAGGGCGGGGCAGGCAGATACGCAGTATTTT. It is translated as CASSLRAGQADTQYF.